What follows are 22 T cell receptor beta chains derived from one specimen sequenced in a study of T cells in Graves' hyperthyroidism and ophthalmopathy (dated by TCRdb to the late 2010s). The library was produced with multiplex PCR. Sequencing was carried out with an Illumina HiSeq 2000. Amplification of TCR beta CDR3 regions was carried out from RNA transcripts. For the first round of RT-PCR on the TCR CDR3, the HTBI primer set was used together with the Qiagen OneStep RT-PCR kit. TCRdb reprocessing: public reads trimmed at Q25 with fastp, clones called with MiXCR, in-frame beta chains kept. For every CDR3 protein sequence, its rows merge into one entry that carries the most common genes and DNA. A total of around 60,000 distinct CDR3 sequences appear in this sample, 40% to 55% of them only once. The ten largest clonotypes hold around 12% of the sample. Sequenced: blood. These receptors were collected from a woman under 40 with Graves' ophthalmopathy.

The chain couples TRBV9 to TRBJ1-1, with 8 bases fitting TRBD1. The CDR3 extends over 15 amino acids. V was clipped by 0 bases and J by 10 bases; unmatched bases: 11. CDR1 and CDR2 from the germline V gene are SGDLS and YYNGEE. In nucleotides, the CDR3 is TGTGCCAGCAGCGTAGCGCCCAGGGGGCTGGGGCGAGCTTTCTTT. It encodes CASSVAPRGLGRAFF.

In its sample, this clonotype was seen many times. The chain links TRBV11-3 to TRBJ2-1; D might be TRBD2 (5 bases). CDR3 size: 16 residues. Trimming took 5 bases from V and 4 from J, leaving 18 bases between them. CDR1 SGHNT and CDR2 YENEEA come from the germline V gene. CDR3: CASSPPGERSYNEQFF. Here the CDR3 DNA reads TGTGCCAGCAGCCCACCCGGCGAGCGGTCATACAATGAGCAGTTCTTC.

To note about this clonotype: A read error may be the cause here, since a much bigger clone is one base away. The conserved phenylalanine or tryptophan is not found at the CDR3 terminus, so this likely reflects a read error. The CDR3 DNA reads as TGTGCCAGCAGTCGACAGGGAATGGGTTCACCCCTCCACTCT. Protein sequence: CASSRQGMGSPLHS. The chain carries TRBV27 and TRBJ1-6, with 7 bases identical to TRBD1. With V trimmed by 5 bases and J by 9 bases, 7 bases remained unmatched. The CDR3 covers 14 residues. Germline lookup yields CDR1 MNHEY and CDR2 SMNVEV (reference sequence).

Sample share makes this clonotype medium-sized. CDR3 amino acids: CASSESGHRQPQHF. The CDR3 DNA is TGCGCCAGCAGTGAGTCAGGGCATAGGCAGCCCCAGCATTTT. The chain recombines TRBV10-1 with TRBJ1-5, with D uncertain. The germline gives CDR1 WNHNN, CDR2 SYGVQD (reference sequence). V lost 0 bases, J lost 7 bases, and 10 bases lay in between. There are 14 residues in the CDR3.

This clonotype has a count of ten or more. This rearrangement joins TRBV2 to TRBJ2-3; TRBD1 is a possible D gene (6 bases). The V gene lost 2 bases and the J gene lost 0 bases, with 15 bases spanning the gap. Germline CDR1 and CDR2: SNHLY and FYNNEI. This CDR3 is 17 amino acids long. In DNA form, the CDR3 reads TGTGCCAGCAGTGAAACGCACAGGGACGCTAGCACAGATACGCAGTATTTT. Translated: CASSETHRDASTDTQYF.

With respect to this clonotype: This may come from a read error, since a much larger clone is one base off. This chain links TRBV6-1 with TRBJ2-1, with D tentatively TRBD2 (5 bases). CDR1 is MNHNS and CDR2 is SASEGT in the germline V gene. The CDR3 is made up of 15 amino acids. The CDR3 DNA follows: TGTGCCAGCAGTTATCGGGTGGGGTCACTCGGGGAGCGGTTCTTC. Residues: CASSYRVGSLGERFF.

In its sample, this clonotype was seen many times. The CDR3, as DNA: TGTGCCAGCAATAGTGTTGGGGCATCATCACCCCTCCACTTT. Translated: CASNSVGASSPLHF. The chain links TRBV6-5 to TRBJ1-6; D is possibly TRBD1 (5 bases). Deletions cut 7 bases from V and 10 bases from J, with 17 bases between. Germline lookup yields CDR1 MNHEY and CDR2 SVGAGI. This CDR3 has 14 amino acids.

A word on this clonotype: A much bigger clone sits one base away, suggesting this may be a read error. This chain joins TRBV30 and TRBJ2-7, with D tentatively TRBD2 (6 bases). The germline V gene has CDR1 GTSNPN and CDR2 SVGIG (reference sequence). This CDR3 contains 13 residues. DNA for the CDR3: TGTGCCCGGAGTGGAGGGCGGACCTACGAGCAGTACTTC. As protein: CARSGGRTYEQYF.

The chain couples TRBV6-5 to TRBJ2-1; 8 positions agree with TRBD1. V trimming: 6 bases; J trimming: 8 bases; junction bases outside the gene matches: 12. Germline CDR1 MNHEY, CDR2 SVGAGI. The CDR3 is 15 residues long. CDR3 loop: CASRERQGTGHEQFF. The DNA of the CDR3 is TGTGCCAGCAGGGAGAGACAGGGGACTGGGCATGAGCAGTTCTTC.

This clonotype was counted ten times or more. CDR3 bases: TGTGCCAGCAGTTCTTATGGGAGCCTAAATTCCTACGAGCAGTACTTC. It is translated as CASSSYGSLNSYEQYF. The V gene is TRBV5-4, the J gene TRBJ2-7, with a weak D call TRBD2 (5 bases). Germline assignment: CDR1 SGHNT and CDR2 YYREEE (reference sequence). This CDR3 is built from 16 residues. Trimming took off 5 bases at V and 1 base at J, with 19 bases between the two ends.

The V and J genes are TRBV18 and TRBJ2-1; 8 nucleotides align to TRBD2. V lost 3 bases and J lost 4; bases outside the gene matches: 8. Looked up from germline, CDR1 is KGHSH and CDR2 is LQKENI. CDR3 length: 16 residues. CDR3 bases: TGTGCCAGCTCACCCATTCGGTCTAGCGGGTACAATGAGCAGTTCTTC. Its translation is CASSPIRSSGYNEQFF.

V gene TRBV6-5 combines with J gene TRBJ2-2, with TRBD2 identical over 7 bases. Per the germline V gene, CDR1 is MNHEY and CDR2 is SVGAGI. CDR3 size: 16 residues. J was trimmed by 6 bases and V by 2 bases; bases with no gene match: 9. This CDR3 reads CASSYGGGMIAGELFF. DNA for the CDR3: TGTGCCAGCAGTTACGGCGGGGGAATGATCGCCGGGGAGCTGTTTTTT.

This clonotype is judged medium-sized. The rearrangement uses TRBV15 and TRBJ2-7; 7 nucleotides line up with TRBD1. This CDR3 has 14 residues. Germline CDR1 is LNHNV and CDR2 is YYDKDF (reference sequence). V shed 2 bases and J 5 bases; nucleotides not matched to a gene: 6. CDR3 sequence (DNA): TGTGCCACCAGCAGAAGACAGGGACGCGACGAGCAGTACTTC. This gives the protein CATSRRQGRDEQYF.

Regarding this clonotype: A junction boundary mismatches the germline segment, possibly from a read error. This CDR3 is CDSSSLAGGGMDTQYF. CDR3 DNA sequence: TGTGACAGCAGTTCACTAGCGGGAGGGGGGATGGATACGCAGTATTTT. This rearrangement joins TRBV28 to TRBJ2-3, with TRBD2 matching over 13 bases. Germline V gene sequence: CDR1 MDHEN, CDR2 SYDVKM. The CDR3 contains 16 residues.

As concerns this clonotype: One junction end does not reproduce the germline sequence, and a read error may be involved. This chain links TRBV7-7 with TRBJ2-7, with 9 bases aligning to TRBD2. Germline loops: CDR1 SSHAT, CDR2 FNYEAQ (reference sequence). The CDR3 length is 14 residues. The CDR3 protein is CASSSGLATYEQYF. CDR3 DNA sequence: TGTGCTAGCAGCTCCGGACTAGCGACCTACGAGCAGTACTTC. Drawing the rest from reference TRBV7-7 and TRBJ2-7, the complete variable domain is GAGVSQSPRYKVTKRGQDVTLRCDPISSHATLYWYQQALGQGPEFLTYFNYEAQPDKSGLPSDRFSAERPEGSISTLTIQRTEQRDSAMYRCASSSGLATYEQYFGPGTRLTVT.

This rearrangement joins TRBV19 to TRBJ1-4; no definite D call. Per the germline V gene, CDR1 is LNHDA and CDR2 is SQIVND (reference sequence). This CDR3 has 15 residues. V was shortened by 5 bases and J by 5 bases, with 15 bases between the two germline ends. The CDR3 DNA follows: TGTGCCAGTAGTCGAGCGGGAAACCTCAATGAAAAACTGTTTTTT. Protein: CASSRAGNLNEKLFF.

This clonotype was counted at least ten times. This chain connects TRBV6-4 to TRBJ2-3; 11 positions agree with TRBD2. This CDR3 spans 15 amino acids. Germline V gene sequence: CDR1 MRHNA, CDR2 SNTAGT. The J segment lost 2 bases and the V segment lost 6 bases, leaving 4 bases of the junction unmatched. The CDR3 region has the DNA TGTGCCAGCAGCAGACTAGCGGGAAACACAGATACGCAGTATTTT. The encoded protein is CASSRLAGNTDTQYF.

For this clonotype: The conserved final phenylalanine or tryptophan is absent from the CDR3, which likely points to a read error. No DNA is shown, since the ends of the CDR3 on it are uncertain; the CDR3 is the one TCRdb lists. The V and J genes are TRBV9 and TRBJ1-3. The germline V gene encodes CDR1 SGDLS and CDR2 YYNGEE. The CDR3 contains 8 residues when both ends are counted. CDR3 protein: CATRPHNT.

This clonotype was detected many times. The CDR3 is CASSSERRGGLNTQYF. The CDR3 nucleotides are TGTGCCAGCAGCTCTGAGCGGCGAGGGGGGCTGAATACGCAGTATTTT. The V call is TRBV7-3, the J call TRBJ2-3; D may be TRBD1 or TRBD2 (6 bases each). Trimming took 4 bases from V and 7 from J, leaving 21 bases between them. The CDR3 length is 16 residues. Germline CDR1 is SGHTA and CDR2 is FQGTGA.

This clonotype was seen at least ten times. The chain is built from TRBV29-1 and TRBJ2-5; 10 nucleotides agree with TRBD1. The CDR3 has 15 residues. With 7 bases clipped from V and 5 bases from J, the junction kept 13 bases outside the gene matches. CDR1 is SQVTM, CDR2 ANQGSEA, per germline. DNA for the CDR3: TGCAGCGATATTAAGGACAGGGGGATATCGGAGACCCAGTACTTC. As protein: CSDIKDRGISETQYF.

This clonotype was counted many times. The DNA for the CDR3 is TGTGCCATCAGTGAGTCACAAAGGGCCTCCTACGAGCAGTACTTC. This encodes CAISESQRASYEQYF. V is TRBV10-3 and J is TRBJ2-7; D remains unclear. The V end lost 0 bases, the J end lost 0 bases, and 9 bases lay between the germline ends. CDR1 and CDR2 from the germline V gene are ENHRY and SYGVKD. This CDR3 is built from 15 residues.

This chain connects TRBV2 to TRBJ2-5; 11 bases line up with TRBD2. Trimming took 7 bases from V and 9 from J; bases not matched to a gene: 7. This CDR3 is 13 amino acids long. The V gene's germline CDR1 is SNHLY and CDR2 FYNNEI. For the CDR3, the DNA is TGTGCCAGCACCCGTTCGGGACTAGCGGCCCAGTACTTC. Its protein product is CASTRSGLAAQYF.